Below are 25 T cell receptor beta chains sequenced from a single sample in a study of human T cells and chemical hapten exposure. One entry per CDR3 protein results from TCRdb running MiXCR on the RACE reads. The data show approximately 80,000 distinct CDR3 sequences, approximately 12% seen once. Time point of the sample: patch test 1, 2 weeks after DPC sensitization. Sample treatment: therapeutic diphenylcyclopropenone sensitization with weekly scalp DPC. Sequenced material: whole blood, taken in connection with sensitization to the hapten diphenylcyclopropenone (DPC). The receptors were sampled from a woman aged 50 to 65 with alopecia areata. Some clones in this sample may be carry-over from other donors' samples.

This clonotype was seen more than once but under ten times. The chain recombines TRBV5-5 with TRBJ2-5, with D possibly TRBD1 on 6 matching bases. Looked up from germline, CDR1 is SGHKS and CDR2 is YYEKEE (reference sequence). The CDR3 has 14 residues. Trimming took off 5 bases at V and 4 bases at J, with 15 bases between the two ends. The CDR3 DNA reads as TGTGCCAGCAGACACACAGGGTCCGGAGAGACCCAGTACTTC. Amino acids: CASRHTGSGETQYF.

This clonotype was observed a handful of times. The V gene is TRBV18, the J gene TRBJ1-5, with 8 bases identical to TRBD1. The J segment lost 0 bases and the V segment lost 6 bases, leaving 10 bases of the junction unmatched. The CDR3 consists of 17 residues. The germline CDR1 and CDR2 sequences are KGHSH and LQKENI. The CDR3: CASSSTLTGGSNQPQHF. CDR3 nucleotide sequence: TGTGCCAGCTCCTCCACCCTAACAGGGGGTAGCAATCAGCCCCAGCATTTT.

This clonotype has more than one count but fewer than ten. The chain is built from TRBV2 and TRBJ2-3; no reliable D call. Germline loops: CDR1 SNHLY, CDR2 FYNNEI. The CDR3 consists of 13 residues. Trimming left V 8 bases short and J 1 base short, with 10 bases between. The CDR3 sequence: CASDKTGTDTQYF. The CDR3 DNA reads TGTGCCAGCGACAAAACGGGCACAGATACGCAGTATTTT.

The chain carries TRBV13 and TRBJ1-2; D call uncertain. CDR1 PRHDT and CDR2 FYEKMQ come from the germline V gene (reference sequence). V lost 6 bases to trimming and J lost 5 bases, with 10 bases between them. The CDR3 totals 12 residues. The CDR3 DNA is TGTGCCAGCAGACGCGATGAGTATGGCTACACCTTC. Residues: CASRRDEYGYTF.

This sequence joins TRBV7-3 and TRBJ1-6; perhaps TRBD1 as D (5 bases). The CDR3 covers 15 residues. V was pared by 4 bases and J by 9 bases, with 16 bases between. The germline V gene encodes CDR1 SGHTA and CDR2 FQGTGA. The CDR3 here is CASSSQGGFSSPLHF. The CDR3 nucleotides are TGTGCCAGCAGCTCCCAGGGAGGTTTTAGTTCACCCCTCCACTTT.

V is TRBV7-3 and J is TRBJ2-5; TRBD2 matches at 8 bases. This CDR3 comprises 15 residues. V was clipped by 3 bases and J by 5 bases; unmatched bases: 8. The germline gives CDR1 SGHTA, CDR2 FQGTGA. CDR3 sequence: CASSFSGLDSETQYF. Here the CDR3 DNA reads TGTGCCAGCAGCTTCTCGGGACTAGATTCCGAGACCCAGTACTTC.

This clonotype was counted at least ten times. The CDR3 coding sequence is TGTGCCAGCAGCGTAGCCCCTTCGGGACGGTACCTGAACACTGAAGCTTTCTTT. Translating gives CASSVAPSGRYLNTEAFF. The chain links TRBV5-6 to TRBJ1-1, with D perhaps matching TRBD1 (5 bases). The CDR3 loop spans 18 amino acids. With 4 bases removed from V and 0 bases from J, the gap between germline ends came to 22 bases. The germline V gene encodes CDR1 SGHDT and CDR2 YYEEEE.

With respect to this clonotype: This clone may be a read error of a much larger clone one base away. The chain combines TRBV5-6 with TRBJ1-3; D is undetermined. The CDR3 sequence is 13 residues long. V was cut by 0 bases and J by 2 bases, with 3 bases left in between. Per germline, CDR1 SGHDT and CDR2 YYEEEE. The CDR3 reads CASSLEAGNTIYF. The CDR3 nucleotides read TGTGCCAGCAGCTTGGAGGCTGGAAACACCATATATTTT.

This chain links TRBV20-1 with TRBJ2-7, with 7 bases matching TRBD2. Germline V gives CDR1 DFQATT, CDR2 SNEGSKA (reference sequence). V shed 7 bases, J shed 0 bases, and the junction held 15 bases outside the gene matches. The CDR3 runs 16 residues. The chain's CDR3 is CSVPPSSGLSSYEQYF. For the CDR3, the DNA is TGCAGTGTCCCACCCTCTAGCGGCCTTAGCTCCTACGAGCAGTACTTC.

The chain employs TRBV5-1 and TRBJ1-1; D uncertain. Trimming shortened V by 3 bases and J by 5 bases, and 20 bases separated the two germline ends. The germline gives CDR1 SGHRS, CDR2 YFSETQ. This CDR3 is built from 16 residues. CDR3 sequence: CASSSDRENGDTEAFF. Written as DNA, the CDR3 is TGCGCCAGCAGCTCCGATAGGGAGAACGGGGATACTGAAGCTTTCTTT. The full variable domain, with the rest looked up from reference TRBV5-1 and TRBJ1-1, is KAGVTQTPRYLIKTRGQQVTLSCSPISGHRSVSWYQQTPGQGLQFLFEYFSETQRNKGNFPGRFSGRQFSNSRSEMNVSTLELGDSALYLCASSSDRENGDTEAFFGQGTRLTVV.

There are many counts of this clonotype. The rearrangement links TRBV12-5 to TRBJ2-3; 8 bases align to TRBD1. Germline CDR1 LGHNT, CDR2 FRNRAP. The CDR3 extends over 15 amino acids. The junction had 7 bases not matched to a gene; V was cut back by 5 bases and J by 3 bases. This CDR3 reads CASGGQGFVTDTQYF. Here the CDR3 DNA reads TGTGCTAGTGGTGGACAGGGCTTCGTGACAGATACGCAGTATTTT.

The J gene is TRBJ1-1, the V gene TRBV3-1; D is uncertain. The V gene's germline CDR1 is LGHDT and CDR2 YNNKEL (reference sequence). Trimming left V 0 bases short and J 2 bases short, with 7 bases between. CDR3 length: 14 amino acids. The CDR3 region is CASSQESPNTEAFF. CDR3 DNA sequence: TGTGCCAGCAGCCAAGAGTCCCCAAACACTGAAGCTTTCTTT.

At least ten counts were recorded for this clonotype. The J gene is TRBJ2-7, the V gene TRBV9, with 8 positions matching TRBD2. With V trimmed by 3 bases and J by 3 bases, 2 bases remained unmatched. The germline gives CDR1 SGDLS, CDR2 YYNGEE. The CDR3 spans 13 residues. Written as DNA, the CDR3 is TGTGCCAGCAGCGCCGGGAGGGACTACGAGCAGTACTTC. Amino acid sequence: CASSAGRDYEQYF.

The V and J genes are TRBV20-1 and TRBJ1-4, with 7 bases fitting TRBD1. Germline lookup yields CDR1 DFQATT and CDR2 SNEGSKA (reference sequence). This CDR3 is 15 amino acids long. J was trimmed by 4 bases and V by 3 bases; bases with no gene match: 8. As DNA, the CDR3 is TGCAGTGCTAGCTCTCAGGGGGGGCTTAATGAAAAACTGTTTTTT. This encodes CSASSQGGLNEKLFF.

This clonotype came up a few times. The chain couples TRBV7-2 to TRBJ1-6; tentatively, D is TRBD1 (6 bases). The CDR3 extends over 14 amino acids. Germline V gene data show CDR1 as SGHTA and CDR2 as FQGNSA. Trimming took off 5 bases at V and 7 bases at J, with 12 bases between the two ends. CDR3 sequence reads: CASSPDRTNSPLHF. DNA of the CDR3: TGTGCCAGCAGCCCGGACAGAACAAATTCACCCCTCCACTTT.

This clonotype has only a few counts. The rearrangement joins TRBV20-1 to TRBJ1-1; D unclear. Germline assignment: CDR1 DFQATT and CDR2 SNEGSKA (reference sequence). This CDR3 has 11 amino acids. V was trimmed by 5 bases and J by 1 base, leaving 5 bases between them. CDR3 coding DNA: TGCAGTGCTTACAGGAACACTGAAGCTTTCTTT. It specifies CSAYRNTEAFF.

This chain uses TRBV7-9 with TRBJ2-3; 11 positions match TRBD2. CDR3 length equals 18 residues. After removal of 11 bases from V and 3 bases from J, the junction contained 19 bases not matched to a gene. In germline, CDR1 is SEHNR, CDR2 FQNEAQ (reference sequence). CDR3 amino acids: CAGASAFIAGGPTDTQYF. Written as DNA, the CDR3 is TGTGCCGGAGCCTCGGCCTTCATAGCGGGGGGGCCGACAGATACGCAGTATTTT.

This clonotype was recorded a few times. The V and J genes are TRBV5-1 and TRBJ2-7, with D uncertain. The CDR3 extends over 13 amino acids. CDR1 and CDR2 (germline): SGHRS, YFSETQ. V shed 5 bases and J shed 0 bases, with 9 bases lying between them. The CDR3 DNA follows: TGCGCCAGCAGAGAAGGAAGCTCCTACGAGCAGTACTTC. It specifies CASREGSSYEQYF.

The rearrangement joins TRBV5-5 to TRBJ2-3; possible D gene TRBD2, 6 bases. V lost 4 bases to trimming and J lost 0 bases, with 12 bases between them. CDR3 size: 15 residues. Germline V gene lookup returns CDR1 SGHKS and CDR2 YYEKEE (reference sequence). The CDR3 DNA sequence: TGTGCCAGCAGCACGGGGGTCCTAAGCACAGATACGCAGTATTTT. It specifies CASSTGVLSTDTQYF.

This clonotype was found a few times. The V call is TRBV6-2 or TRBV6-3, the J call TRBJ2-6; D unclear. In germline, CDR1 is MNHEY, CDR2 SVGEGT. This CDR3 has 14 residues. V was trimmed by 5 bases and J by 0 bases, leaving 5 bases between them. The CDR3 region is CASSHISGANVLTF. CDR3 DNA: TGTGCCAGCAGTCACATCTCTGGGGCCAACGTCCTGACTTTC.

This clonotype is large in the sample. The rearrangement uses TRBV7-2 and TRBJ2-1; D not certain. This CDR3 contains 11 residues. CDR1 SGHTA and CDR2 FQGNSA come from the germline V gene. Trimming cost V 7 bases and J 6 bases, with 7 bases left between them. The chain's CDR3 is CASILGNEQFF. The CDR3 bases are TGTGCCAGCATCCTAGGCAATGAGCAGTTCTTC.

In this sample, this clonotype turned up a few times. The chain joins TRBV7-9 to TRBJ1-2; 11 nucleotides line up with TRBD1. The CDR3 totals 16 residues. With 3 bases clipped from V and 6 bases from J, the junction kept 9 bases outside the gene matches. Germline V lookup: CDR1 SEHNR, CDR2 FQNEAQ (reference sequence). The CDR3 reads CASSFGLPDRGHGYTF. As DNA, the CDR3 is TGTGCCAGCAGCTTCGGACTCCCGGACAGGGGGCATGGCTACACCTTC.

There are many counts of this clonotype. The chain combines TRBV6-2 or TRBV6-3 with TRBJ1-1, with 12 bases that match TRBD1. V shed 4 bases, J shed 4 bases, and the junction held 13 bases outside the gene matches. The V gene's germline CDR1 is MNHEY and CDR2 SVGEGT. The CDR3 is 18 amino acids. CDR3 bases: TGTGCCAGCAGTTCCACGGGACAGGGGGCGCGTAGGGGCACTGAAGCTTTCTTT. Amino acid sequence: CASSSTGQGARRGTEAFF.

This clonotype has just a few counts. V usage is TRBV3-1 and J usage is TRBJ2-7; either TRBD1 or TRBD2 may fit D (6 bases each). This CDR3 has 16 residues. Germline V gene data show CDR1 as LGHDT and CDR2 as YNNKEL (reference sequence). The ends were cut back, 4 bases at V and 4 bases at J, with 20 bases in the middle. The CDR3 coding sequence is TGTGCCAGCAGCCGAGGGGGGCAGGCCTATCTTTACGAGCAGTACTTC. Amino acids: CASSRGGQAYLYEQYF.

There are a few counts of this clonotype. The chain recombines TRBV18 with TRBJ1-4; 8 bases align to TRBD1. The CDR3 consists of 18 residues. The V segment lost 5 bases and the J segment 0 bases; nucleotides outside the gene matches: 11. CDR1 KGHSH and CDR2 LQKENI come from the germline V gene. CDR3 amino acids: CASSRLTGEGTTNEKLFF. CDR3 sequence (DNA): TGTGCCAGCTCAAGACTGACAGGGGAAGGTACAACTAATGAAAAACTGTTTTTT.